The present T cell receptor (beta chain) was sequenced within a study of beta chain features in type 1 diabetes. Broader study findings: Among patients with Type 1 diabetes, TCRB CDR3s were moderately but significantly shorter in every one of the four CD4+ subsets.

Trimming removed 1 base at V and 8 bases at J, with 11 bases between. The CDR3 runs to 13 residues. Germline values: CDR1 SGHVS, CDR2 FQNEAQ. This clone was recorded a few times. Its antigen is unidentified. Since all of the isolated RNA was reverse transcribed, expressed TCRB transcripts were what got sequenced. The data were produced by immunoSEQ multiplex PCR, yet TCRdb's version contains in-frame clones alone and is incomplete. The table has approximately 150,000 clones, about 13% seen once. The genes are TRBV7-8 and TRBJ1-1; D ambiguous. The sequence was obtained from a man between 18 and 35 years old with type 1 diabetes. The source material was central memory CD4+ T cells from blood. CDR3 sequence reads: CASSLDRSLEAFF. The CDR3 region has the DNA TGTGCCAGCAGCTTAGACAGATCCCTCGAAGCTTTCTTT.